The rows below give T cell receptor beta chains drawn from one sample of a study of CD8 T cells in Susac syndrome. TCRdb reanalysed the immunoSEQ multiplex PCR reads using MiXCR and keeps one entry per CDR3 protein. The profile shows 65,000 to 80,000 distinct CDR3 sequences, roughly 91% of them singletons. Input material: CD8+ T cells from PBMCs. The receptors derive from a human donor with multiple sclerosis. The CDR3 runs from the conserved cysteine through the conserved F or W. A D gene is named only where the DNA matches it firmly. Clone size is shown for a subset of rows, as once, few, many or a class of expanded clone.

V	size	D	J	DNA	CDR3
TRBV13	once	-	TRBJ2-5	TGTGCCAGCAGCTTAAAGGGTGAGGAGACCCAGTACTTC	CASSLKGEETQYF
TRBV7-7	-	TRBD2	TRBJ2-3	TGTGCTAGCAGCTCCGGACTAGCGGGCCCGGGTGTGGATACGCAGTATTTT	CASSSGLAGPGVDTQYF
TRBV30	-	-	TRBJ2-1	TGTGCCTGGAGTGTACAGCCCCTCTACAATGAGCAGTTCTTC	CAWSVQPLYNEQFF
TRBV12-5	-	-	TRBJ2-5	TGTGCTAGTGCCCCCTCTCAAGAGACCCAGTACTTC	CASAPSQETQYF
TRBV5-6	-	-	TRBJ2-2	TGTGCCAGCAGCTTCGGGCGGGGCGGGGAGCTGTTTTTT	CASSFGRGGELFF
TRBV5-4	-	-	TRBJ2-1	TGTGCCAGCAGCCAGACTAGCTACAATGAGCAGTTCTTC	CASSQTSYNEQFF
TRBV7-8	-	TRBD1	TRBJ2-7	TGTGCCAGCAGCGGCGGGACAGGGGCCACCTACGAGCAGTACTTC	CASSGGTGATYEQYF
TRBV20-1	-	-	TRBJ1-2	TGCAGTGCTAAGCATATTATGGTTGGGGATACTAACTATGGCTACACCTTC	CSAKHIMVGDTNYGYTF
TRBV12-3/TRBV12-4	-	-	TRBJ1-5	TGTGCCAGCGCTACCGGACAGTATAATCAGCCCCAGCATTTT	CASATGQYNQPQHF
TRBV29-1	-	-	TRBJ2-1	TGCAGCGTTGACCGTAGCTCCTACAATGAGCAGTTCTTC	CSVDRSSYNEQFF
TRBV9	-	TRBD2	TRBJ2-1	TGTGCCAGCAGCCTCTCTAGCGGGAGAGCTCACAATGAGCAGTTCTTC	CASSLSSGRAHNEQFF
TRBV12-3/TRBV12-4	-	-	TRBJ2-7	TGTGCCAGCAGTCGCTCCGGCTACGAGCAGTACTTC	CASSRSGYEQYF
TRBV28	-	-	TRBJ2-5	TGTGCCAGCAGTTTAGAAGCGGGTCGGTTTGGGGAGACCCAGTACTTC	CASSLEAGRFGETQYF
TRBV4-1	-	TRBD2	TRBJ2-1	TGCGCCAGCAGCCTATTAGCGGGTACTATCAATGAGCAGTTCTTC	CASSLLAGTINEQFF
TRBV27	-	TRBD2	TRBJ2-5	TGTGCCAGCAGTCCGGGAGGAGGCCTAGAGACCCAGTACTTC	CASSPGGGLETQYF
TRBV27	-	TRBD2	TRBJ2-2	TGTGCCAGCAGTTTATTCTACCCTAGCGGGAGAAGGGACACCGGGGAGCTGTTTTTT	CASSLFYPSGRRDTGELFF
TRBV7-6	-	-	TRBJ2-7	TGTGCCAGCAGCCCCGCGACCGGACCGGCGCCTTACGAGCAGTACTTC	CASSPATGPAPYEQYF
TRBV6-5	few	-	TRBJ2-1	TGTGCCAGCAGCCACCAAGCCGGGGGTAATGAGCAGTTCTTC	CASSHQAGGNEQFF
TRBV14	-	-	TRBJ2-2	TGTGCCAGCAGCAACGGGCGGGAAGCGATCGGGGAGCTGTTTTTT	CASSNGREAIGELFF
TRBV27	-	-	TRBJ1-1	TGTGCCAGCAGTTTTTTAGGACGTCAAGCTTTCTTT	CASSFLGRQAFF
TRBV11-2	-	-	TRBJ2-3	TGTGCCAGCAGCTTAGTGGACGGCCGCACAGATACGCAGTATTTT	CASSLVDGRTDTQYF
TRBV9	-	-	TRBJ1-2	TGTGCCAGCAGTTCCTTAGGGGGCTACACCTTC	CASSSLGGYTF
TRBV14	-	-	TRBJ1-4	TGTGCCAGCAGCGTACGCAATGCAACTAATGAAAAACTGTTTTTT	CASSVRNATNEKLFF
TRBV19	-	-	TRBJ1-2	TGTGCCAGTAGTTCCGCACCGGGGGAAACCTATGGCTACACCTTC	CASSSAPGETYGYTF
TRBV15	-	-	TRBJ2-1	TGTGCCACCAGCACCGCCGAAAATGAGCAGTTCTTC	CATSTAENEQFF
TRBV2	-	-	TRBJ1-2	TGTGCCAGCAGCCCAGGGTTTCATGGCTACACCTTC	CASSPGFHGYTF
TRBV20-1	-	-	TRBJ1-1	TGCAGTGCTAGAGACTGGACTGAAGCTTTCTTT	CSARDWTEAFF
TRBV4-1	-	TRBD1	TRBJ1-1	TGCGCCAGCAGCCGCCAAACTGGGACAGGGGTGGGGGGCGAAGCTTTCTTT	CASSRQTGTGVGGEAFF
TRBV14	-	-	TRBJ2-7	TGTGCCAGCAGCCAAGATTCGGTTGACAGTCTTCAAAAAACCTACGAGCAGTACTTC	CASSQDSVDSLQKTYEQYF
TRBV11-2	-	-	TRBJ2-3	TGTGCCAGCAGCGTTATGAGACGACGAACTAGCACAGATACGCAGTATTTT	CASSVMRRRTSTDTQYF
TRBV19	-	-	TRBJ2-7	TGTGCCAGTAGTATAGAGGAATACTACGAGCAGTACTTC	CASSIEEYYEQYF